This T cell receptor (beta chain) was recovered during a study of CD8 T cells in Susac syndrome. Overall study findings and caveats: The study recognized that its TCR sequencing and HLA analysis covered a relatively small number of individuals.

With regard to this clonotype: Its antigen is unidentified.

CD8+ and CD4+ blood T cells underwent TCR beta sequencing. Negative magnetic isolation gave CD8+ and CD4+ cells; FACS enriched CD8+ TEMRA. Reverse transcription of roughly 0.45 to 1 ug RNA used random hexamers. By means of immunoSEQ multiplex PCR, TCR beta CDR3 spanning 54 Vbeta and 13 Jbeta underwent amplification. TCRdb reanalysed the immunoSEQ multiplex PCR reads using MiXCR and keeps one entry per CDR3 protein. The top ten hold about 0.12% of the sample, which has about 400,000 distinct CDR3 sequences, 85% seen once. Sequenced input: CD8+ T cells from PBMCs. The sequence derives from a human donor with multiple sclerosis.

As DNA, the CDR3 is TGTGCCATCAGTGACCTAGCGGGGGAGACTTACAATGAGCAGTTCTTC. Translated, it gives CAISDLAGETYNEQFF. The V gene is TRBV10-3, the J gene TRBJ2-1; 10 bases agree with TRBD2. Germline V gene data show CDR1 as ENHRY and CDR2 as SYGVKD. This CDR3 is 16 amino acids long. The ends lost 3 bases at V and 4 bases at J; junction bases unmatched: 6.